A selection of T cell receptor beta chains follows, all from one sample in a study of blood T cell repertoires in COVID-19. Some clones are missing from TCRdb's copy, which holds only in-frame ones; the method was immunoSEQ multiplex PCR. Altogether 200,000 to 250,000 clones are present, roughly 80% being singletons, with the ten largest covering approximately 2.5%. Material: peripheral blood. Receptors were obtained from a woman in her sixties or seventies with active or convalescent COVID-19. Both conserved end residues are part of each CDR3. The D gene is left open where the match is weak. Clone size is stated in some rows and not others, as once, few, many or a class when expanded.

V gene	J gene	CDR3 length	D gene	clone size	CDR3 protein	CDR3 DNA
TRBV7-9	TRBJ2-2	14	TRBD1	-	CASSPRGPTGELFF	TGTGCCAGCAGCCCCAGGGGGCCCACCGGGGAGCTGTTTTTT
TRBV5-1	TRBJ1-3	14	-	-	CASSLGTTGNTIYF	TGCGCCAGCAGCTTGGGTACAACTGGAAACACCATATATTTT
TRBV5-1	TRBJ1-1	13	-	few	CASFTDRNTEAFF	TGCGCCAGTTTTACGGACAGGAACACTGAAGCTTTCTTT
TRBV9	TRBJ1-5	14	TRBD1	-	CASSPTGGNQPQHF	TGTGCCAGCAGCCCTACAGGGGGAAATCAGCCCCAGCATTTT
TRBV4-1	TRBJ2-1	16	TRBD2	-	CASSQQGLAGRNEQFF	TGCGCCAGCAGCCAACAAGGACTAGCGGGACGGAATGAGCAGTTCTTC
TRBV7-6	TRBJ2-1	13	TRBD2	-	CASSRLAGGEQFF	TGTGCCAGCAGCAGACTAGCGGGAGGTGAGCAGTTCTTC
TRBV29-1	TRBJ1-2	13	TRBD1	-	CSAPGTGSYGYTF	TGCAGCGCCCCCGGGACAGGGAGCTATGGCTACACCTTC
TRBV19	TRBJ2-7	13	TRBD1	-	CASSFGTAYEQYF	TGTGCCAGTAGTTTCGGGACAGCTTACGAGCAGTACTTC
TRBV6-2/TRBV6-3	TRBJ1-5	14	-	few	CASSSRQPNQPQHF	TGTGCCAGCAGTTCCCGACAGCCCAATCAGCCCCAGCATTTT
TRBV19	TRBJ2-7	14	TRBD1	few	CASTWTGARGEQYF	TGTGCCAGTACCTGGACAGGGGCCCGGGGCGAGCAGTACTTC
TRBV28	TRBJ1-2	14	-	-	CASVPTGKWYGYTF	TGTGCCAGCGTGCCTACAGGGAAGTGGTATGGCTACACCTTC
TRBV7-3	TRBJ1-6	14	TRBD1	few	CASSFQGGNSPLHF	TGTGCCAGCAGCTTCCAGGGGGGAAACTCACCCCTCCACTTT
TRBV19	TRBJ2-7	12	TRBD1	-	CASGGQGGEQYF	TGTGCCAGTGGGGGACAGGGGGGCGAGCAGTACTTC
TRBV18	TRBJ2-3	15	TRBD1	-	CASSPVQGGIDTQYF	TGTGCCAGCTCACCGGTACAGGGGGGCATTGATACGCAGTATTTT
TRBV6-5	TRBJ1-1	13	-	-	CASSLRLDTEAFF	TGTGCCAGCAGTCTGAGATTGGACACTGAAGCTTTCTTT
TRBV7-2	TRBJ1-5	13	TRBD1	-	CASTRQGDQPQHF	TGTGCCAGCACCCGACAGGGGGATCAGCCCCAGCATTTT
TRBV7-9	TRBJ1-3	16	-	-	CASSFLLTGYGNTIYF	TGTGCCAGCAGCTTCTTACTCACAGGATATGGAAACACCATATATTTT
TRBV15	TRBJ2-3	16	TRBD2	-	CATSKRTSGATDTQYF	TGTGCCACCAGCAAGCGGACTAGCGGGGCCACAGATACGCAGTATTTT
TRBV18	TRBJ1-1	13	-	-	CASSGVAGTEAFF	TGTGCCAGCTCTGGGGTGGCGGGCACTGAAGCTTTCTTT
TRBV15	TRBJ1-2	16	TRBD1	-	CATSRVRGQGRTGYTF	TGTGCCACCAGCAGAGTCAGGGGACAGGGGAGAACTGGCTACACCTTC
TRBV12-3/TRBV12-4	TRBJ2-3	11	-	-	CASSFKDTQYF	TGTGCCAGCAGTTTTAAAGATACGCAGTATTTT
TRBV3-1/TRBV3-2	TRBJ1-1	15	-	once	CASSQEGQLNTEAFF	TGTGCCAGCAGCCAAGAGGGGCAGTTGAACACTGAAGCTTTCTTT
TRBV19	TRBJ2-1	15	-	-	CASSISPGQDNEQFF	TGTGCCAGTAGTATCTCTCCGGGTCAAGACAATGAGCAGTTCTTC
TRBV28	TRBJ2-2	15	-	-	CASTYTARGTGELFF	TGTGCCAGCACTTACACGGCTAGGGGCACCGGGGAGCTGTTTTTT
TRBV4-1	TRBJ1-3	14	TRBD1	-	CASSPDRVGNTIYF	TGCGCCAGCAGCCCAGACAGGGTTGGAAACACCATATATTTT